Listed below are T cell receptor beta chains from one sample, sequenced in a study of CD8 T cells in Susac syndrome. TCRdb passed the immunoSEQ multiplex PCR reads through MiXCR, listing each CDR3 protein once. The data show 2,000 to 3,000 distinct CDR3 sequences, roughly 74% seen once. The sample taken for sequencing was CD8+ TEMRA cells from PBMCs. These receptors came from a human donor with Susac syndrome. The CDR3 runs from the conserved cysteine through the conserved F or W. A D gene is named only where the DNA matches it firmly. Only some rows state a clone size, as once, few, many or a class for expanded clones.

18 TRBJ2-7 . TRBV5-6 TRBD2 CASSLPEFRWEGSNEQYF TGTGCCAGCAGCTTACCTGAGTTCCGTTGGGAGGGATCGAACGAGCAGTACTTC
16 TRBJ2-2 . TRBV19 . CASPRGPGGNTGELFF TGTGCCAGTCCGCGGGGGCCGGGGGGTAACACCGGGGAGCTGTTTTTT
18 TRBJ2-1 . TRBV19 TRBD2 CASSILLPGTSGEDEQFF TGTGCCAGTAGTATACTTCTCCCCGGGACTAGCGGGGAAGATGAGCAGTTCTTC
15 TRBJ1-5 once TRBV2 . CACSDRQMRNQPQHF TGTGCATGCAGTGATAGACAAATGAGAAATCAGCCCCAGCATTTT
14 TRBJ2-1 . TRBV11-2 . CASSSENSYNEQFF TGTGCCAGCAGCTCTGAGAACAGCTACAATGAGCAGTTCTTC
16 TRBJ2-7 . TRBV6-1 TRBD2 CASSETRGLVTYEQYF TGTGCCAGCAGTGAAACCCGGGGACTAGTCACCTACGAGCAGTACTTC
13 TRBJ1-4 . TRBV5-1 . CASSLAPQKKLFF TGCGCCAGCAGCTTGGCCCCCCAGAAAAAACTGTTTTTT
12 TRBJ1-5 . TRBV19 . CASRNSNQPQHF TGTGCCAGTAGGAACTCAAATCAGCCCCAGCATTTT
14 TRBJ1-2 . TRBV2 . CASSQGAAFYGYTF TGTGCCAGCAGTCAAGGGGCTGCCTTCTATGGCTACACCTTC
16 TRBJ1-2 . TRBV11-2 . CASSLDSTAILYGYTF TGTGCCAGCAGCTTAGACAGTACGGCCATACTCTATGGCTACACCTTC